This record covers a single T cell receptor beta chain. The antigen this receptor binds is unknown. The input lacks base qualities; no much larger clone sits a single base away. This sample stems from a study of blood T cell repertoires in COVID-19 (dated by TCRdb to about 2020). For context, the study as a whole: Collaborator samples came from the United States, Italy and Spain and covered acute and convalescent phases of COVID-19. A de-identified subject ID, COVID-19 status, age in years and sex were almost always included in the sample metadata. The prospective study material was composed of cDNA or gDNA derived from T cells, B-cell-depleted T cells, or PBMCs. The samples were drawn from the first 160 participants of the ongoing ImmuneRACE study and from under 1,500 subjects provided by 6 global collaborators. Where HLA class I and class II types were available, the types were taken from metadata supplied by the sample provider, not from assay-based typing. Deeply sampled blood TCRbeta repertoires from subjects exposed to, actively infected with, or recovered from COVID-19 were included in the dataset. A freely available public database, intended as a resource for researchers studying the immune response to SARS-CoV-2, is where the repertoires were released. General study outcomes and caveats: Clinical and demographic metadata were provided uncurated, with the amount varying by source and participant.

Participants in the prospective study were aged roughly 18 to 100 years, lived in under 30 United States geographic areas, and enrolled through a virtual design. In the prospective study, cohorts were assigned on the basis of participant-reported clinical history obtained from a screening survey and a study questionnaire. Recovered participants in ImmuneRACE Cohort 3 were defined by two consecutive negative NP/OP PCR tests, clearance by a healthcare professional, or resolution of symptoms. In the prospective study, whole blood, serum and a nasopharyngeal or oropharyngeal swab were collected from each participant by mobile phlebotomists. Participants in the prospective study had the option to provide additional blood draws and questionnaires over a 2-month period. Blood samples from the prospective study were shipped frozen or at room temperature prior to DNA extraction. TCRbeta CDR3 regions were amplified from genomic DNA using the immunoSEQ Assay, a bias-controlled multiplex PCR. The study's processing was this. Within the assay, amplification of reference gene primers was used to estimate how many nucleated cells each sample contained. Sequence reads were collapsed and filtered to measure the absolute abundance of every unique TCRbeta CDR3 rearrangement. Productive Simpson clonality was computed per sample as the square root of Simpson's diversity index over productive rearrangements. The immuneACCESS repertoire file appears here via TCRdb, limited to in-frame rearrangements. These files lack a portion of the clones; in checked studies, under half of the deficit traces to unresolved V genes, and the cause of the others is not known. V and J calls and clone size follow that table, whereas D and trimming were derived from the DNA. The sample table records about 260,000 clones; 80% to 90% of these occur just once. Less than 2.5% of the sample rests with the top ten.

This receptor was taken from a woman in her late teens or twenties who had recovered from COVID-19. The source material was PBMCs or T cells enriched from blood (not recorded which).

The CDR3 loop reads CASSYETGPYQPQHF. The sequenced DNA is TGTGCCAGCAGTTACGAAACAGGGCCTTATCAGCCCCAGCATTTT. The rearrangement combines TRBV6-5 with TRBJ1-5; a tentative D call is TRBD1 (6 bases match). The CDR3 runs 15 amino acids, cysteine and phenylalanine included. CDR3 DNA is the only sequence kept; it has 45 bases, read in frame from the first base. V loses 2 bases, J loses 5 bases, and the germline ends lie 13 bases apart. From a lookup of the germline V gene, CDR1 and CDR2 are MNHEY and SVGAGI.